The present T cell receptor beta chain was sequenced within a study of CD8+CD57+ T cells in acquired aplastic anemia. Turning to the study itself: Sorted CD4+ and CD8+ cell DNA averaged approximately 3.4 ug.

Genomic DNA constituted the template upon which TCR beta VDJ and CDR3 profiling was performed. TCRdb re-derived calls from the reads in MiXCR, one entry per CDR3 protein. Among more than 40,000 distinct CDR3 sequences, about two thirds were seen once, and the ten largest hold 30% to 40%. Study-wide results and caveats: The study identified 25 to 30 CD8+ CDR3 sequences shared by patients and controls. The CD8+ Simpson's diversity of patients and controls was not significantly different.

This CDR3 spans 14 amino acids. CDR1 is LNHNV and CDR2 is YYDKDF in the germline V gene (reference sequence). Remarks on this clonotype: The antigen remains undetermined.

The origin of this receptor is a human donor in good health, serving as a control. V and J are TRBV15 and TRBJ2-5, with a tentative D call TRBD1 (5 bases). The better agreement between TRBJ2-7 and the DNA end casts doubt on the J call. Sample: sorted CD4+, CD8+, or CD8+CD57+ T cells (not recorded which) from PBMCs. For the CDR3, the DNA is TGTGCCACCAGCAGAGGGGGCGAAACCTACGAGCAGTACTTC. Protein sequence: CATSRGGETYEQYF.